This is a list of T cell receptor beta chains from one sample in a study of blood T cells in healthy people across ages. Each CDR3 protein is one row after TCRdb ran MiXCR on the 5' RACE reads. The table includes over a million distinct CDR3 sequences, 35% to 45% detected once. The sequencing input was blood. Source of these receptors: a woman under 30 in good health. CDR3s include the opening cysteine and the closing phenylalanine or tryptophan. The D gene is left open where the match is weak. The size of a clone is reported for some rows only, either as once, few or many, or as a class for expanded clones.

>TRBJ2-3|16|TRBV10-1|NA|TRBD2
TGCGCCAGCAGTGAGTCGAATGGCGGGGGGGCCTATACGCAGTATTTT
CASSESNGGGAYTQYF
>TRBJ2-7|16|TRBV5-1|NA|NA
TGCGCCAGCAGCTTGAGCCTCGCGGAGACCTACAATGAGCAGTACTTC
CASSLSLAETYNEQYF
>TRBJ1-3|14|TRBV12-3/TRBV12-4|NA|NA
TGTGCCAGCAGTTTAGGTCCCGCTGGAACCACCATATATTTT
CASSLGPAGTTIYF
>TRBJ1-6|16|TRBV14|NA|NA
TGTGCCAGCAGCCAAGGCGCGGGGACACCATATTCACCCCTCCACTTT
CASSQGAGTPYSPLHF
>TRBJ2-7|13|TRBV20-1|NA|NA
TGCAGTGCTAGTGGAGGGGTTCGGTACGAGCAGTACTTC
CSASGGVRYEQYF
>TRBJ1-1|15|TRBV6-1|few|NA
TGTGCCAGCAGTGAACTGCTTGGACCCTACACTGAAGCTTTCTTT
CASSELLGPYTEAFF
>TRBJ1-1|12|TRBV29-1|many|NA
TGCAGCGGTGGGACAATGAACACTGAAGCTTTCTTT
CSGGTMNTEAFF
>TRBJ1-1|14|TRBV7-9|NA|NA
TGTGCCAGCGCCATTTGTCGGCAGACCACTGAAGCTTTCTTT
CASAICRQTTEAFF
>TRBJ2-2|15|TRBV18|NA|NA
TGTGCCAGCTCACCACAAAAGGACTCCGCCGGGGAGCTGTTTTTT
CASSPQKDSAGELFF
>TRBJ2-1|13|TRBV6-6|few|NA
TGTGCCAGCAGCCCGCGCCAGATGGATGAGCAGTTCTTC
CASSPRQMDEQFF
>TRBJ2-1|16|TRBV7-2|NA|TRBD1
TGTGCCAGCAGCTATAACCCAGGACAGGGGTACAATGAGCAGTTCTTC
CASSYNPGQGYNEQFF
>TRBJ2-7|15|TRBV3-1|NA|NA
TGTGCCAGCAGCCAAGGTCTCCAAAGGGACTACGAGCAGTACTTC
CASSQGLQRDYEQYF
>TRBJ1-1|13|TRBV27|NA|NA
TGTGCCAGCAGTTACGCAGAGTACACTGAAGCTTTCTTT
CASSYAEYTEAFF
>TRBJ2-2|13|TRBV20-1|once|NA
TGCAGTGCTACACTCAGTAGTGCCGGGGAGCTGTTTTTT
CSATLSSAGELFF
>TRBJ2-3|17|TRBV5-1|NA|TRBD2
TGCGCCAGCAGCGCTGCACCGAGCGGGATCTACACAGATACGCAGTATTTT
CASSAAPSGIYTDTQYF
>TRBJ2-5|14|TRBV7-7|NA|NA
TGTGCTAGCAGCTTAGGATCGTATCAAGAGACCCAGTACTTC
CASSLGSYQETQYF
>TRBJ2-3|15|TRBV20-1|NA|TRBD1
TGCAGTGTTCTTGACAGGGACCGAAGCACAGATACGCAGTATTTT
CSVLDRDRSTDTQYF
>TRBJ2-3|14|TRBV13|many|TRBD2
TGTGCCAGCAGCCCAGCGGGACCCACAGATACGCAGTATTTT
CASSPAGPTDTQYF
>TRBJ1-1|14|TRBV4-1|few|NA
TGCGCCAGCAGCCATTCACATCCCGGACAGGAAGCTTTCTTT
CASSHSHPGQEAFF
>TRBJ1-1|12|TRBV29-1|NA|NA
TGCAGCGTTGAAGTTGGTAGCGCTGAAGCTTTCTTT
CSVEVGSAEAFF
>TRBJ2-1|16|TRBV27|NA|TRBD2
TGTGCCAGCGGAAATTTAGCGGGAGGGGGCTACAATGAGCAGTTCTTC
CASGNLAGGGYNEQFF
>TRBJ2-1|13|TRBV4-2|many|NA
TGTGCCAGCAGCCAAGATAAGGGACCACTCCAGTTCTTC
CASSQDKGPLQFF
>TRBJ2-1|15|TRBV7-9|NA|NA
TGTGCCAGCAGCCCCGTCCAGGGGTTTTGGAATGAGCAGTTCTTC
CASSPVQGFWNEQFF